The T cell receptor (beta chain) under discussion was sequenced for a study of blood T cell repertoires in COVID-19 (dated by TCRdb to about 2020). Background for the entire study: Samples covering the acute and convalescent phases of COVID-19 were provided by collaborators in the United States, Italy and Spain. Samples came from the ongoing ImmuneRACE study (first 160 participants) plus 1,254 subjects from 6 global collaborators. Where available, HLA class I and class II types were obtained from metadata supplied by the sample provider rather than from assay-based typing. A freely available public database, intended as a resource for researchers studying the immune response to SARS-CoV-2, is where the repertoires were released. Sample metadata almost always included a de-identified subject ID, COVID-19 status, age in years and sex. The dataset comprised deeply sampled blood TCRbeta repertoires from subjects exposed to, actively infected with, or recovered from COVID-19. The material from the prospective study consisted of cDNA or gDNA derived from T cells, B-cell-depleted T cells, or PBMCs. The full study reports these points: The amount of clinical and demographic metadata varied by source and participant and was provided uncurated.

TCRbeta CDR3 regions were amplified from genomic DNA using the immunoSEQ Assay, a bias-controlled multiplex PCR. From the authors' description of their analysis: The number of nucleated cells in each sample was estimated from the amplification of reference gene primers within the assay. To quantify the absolute abundance of each unique TCRbeta CDR3 rearrangement, sequence reads were collapsed and filtered. For each sample, productive Simpson clonality was calculated by taking the square root of Simpson's diversity index across productive rearrangements. Entries here come from immuneACCESS through TCRdb and include only in-frame sequences with V and J called. Some clones fail to appear in such tables; in the studies checked, an unresolved V gene covers under half of the shortfall, and the cause of the remainder is unknown. V, J and clone size reflect that table, while D and trimming were determined from the DNA. The sample table lists roughly 400,000 clones, roughly nine tenths of them with a count of one. Of the sample, 0.8% to 0.9% falls within the top ten clones.

From its cysteine to its phenylalanine, the CDR3 spans 13 amino acids. The retained sequence is limited to the CDR3, 39 bases, with the frame set at the first base. For CDR1 and CDR2, the germline V gene lists SQVTM and ANQGSEA. Cut back by 6 bases and 4 bases, the V and J ends lie 12 bases apart. Enrolling through a virtual design, the prospective study's participants ranged in age from roughly 18 to 95 years and lived across roughly 24 United States geographic areas. In the prospective study, cohorts were assigned on the basis of participant-reported clinical history obtained from a screening survey and a study questionnaire. Exposed participants had been in contact with someone with a PCR-confirmed or clinician-diagnosed COVID-19 case within 2 weeks of study entry. Each participant in the prospective study had whole blood, serum and a nasopharyngeal or oropharyngeal swab collected by mobile phlebotomists. Over an approximately 2-month period, participants in the prospective study had the option of providing additional blood draws and questionnaires. Prospective study blood samples were shipped either frozen or at room temperature before DNA extraction.

Concerning this clone itself: The clone's antigen remains unknown. Base qualities are not provided; no much larger clone lies one nucleotide away.

The sequenced sample was PBMCs or T cells enriched from blood (not recorded which). This receptor was obtained from a woman between 35 and 50 years old who had been exposed to COVID-19. Recombination connected TRBV29-1 to TRBJ2-2, with TRBD1 tentatively as D gene (5 bases match). The DNA sequence is TGCAGCGTAGAGATCGACAGCACCGGGGAGCTGTTTTTT. Its translation reads: CSVEIDSTGELFF.